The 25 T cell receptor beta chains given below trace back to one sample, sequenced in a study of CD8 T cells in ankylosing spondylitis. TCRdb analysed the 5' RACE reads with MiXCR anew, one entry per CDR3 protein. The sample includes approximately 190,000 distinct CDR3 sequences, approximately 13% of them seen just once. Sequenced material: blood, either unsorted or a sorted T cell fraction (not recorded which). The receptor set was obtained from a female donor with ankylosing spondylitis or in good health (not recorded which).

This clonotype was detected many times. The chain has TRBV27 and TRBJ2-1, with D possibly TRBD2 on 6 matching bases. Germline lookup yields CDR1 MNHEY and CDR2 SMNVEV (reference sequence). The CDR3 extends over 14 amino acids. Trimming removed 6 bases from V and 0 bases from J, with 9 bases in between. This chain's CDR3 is CASRAGSSYNEQFF. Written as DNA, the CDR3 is TGTGCCAGCAGGGCGGGGAGCTCCTACAATGAGCAGTTCTTC.

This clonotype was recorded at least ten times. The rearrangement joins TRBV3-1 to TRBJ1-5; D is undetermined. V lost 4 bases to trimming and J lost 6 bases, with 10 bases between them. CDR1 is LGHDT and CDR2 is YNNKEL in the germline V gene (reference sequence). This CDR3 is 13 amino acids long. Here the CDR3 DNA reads TGTGCCAGCAGCCGGATGTTGGGTCAGCCCCAGCATTTT. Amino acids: CASSRMLGQPQHF.

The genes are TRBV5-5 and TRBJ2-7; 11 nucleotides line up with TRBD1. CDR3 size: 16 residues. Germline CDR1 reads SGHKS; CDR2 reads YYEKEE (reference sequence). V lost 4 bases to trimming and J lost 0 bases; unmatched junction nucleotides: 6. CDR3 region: CASSRTGGRFSYEQYF. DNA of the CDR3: TGTGCCAGCAGCCGGACAGGGGGCCGTTTCTCCTACGAGCAGTACTTC.

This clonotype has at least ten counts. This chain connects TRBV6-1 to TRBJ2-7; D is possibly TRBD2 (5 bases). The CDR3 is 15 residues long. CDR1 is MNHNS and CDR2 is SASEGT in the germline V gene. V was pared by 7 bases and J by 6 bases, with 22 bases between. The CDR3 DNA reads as TGTGCCAGCAACTTAGGTGAGACGGGAAAAAGCGAGCAGTACTTC. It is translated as CASNLGETGKSEQYF.

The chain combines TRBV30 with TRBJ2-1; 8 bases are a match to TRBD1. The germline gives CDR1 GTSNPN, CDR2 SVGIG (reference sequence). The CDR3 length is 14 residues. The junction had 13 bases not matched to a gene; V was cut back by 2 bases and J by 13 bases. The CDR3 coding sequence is TGTGCCTGGAGTTATGGACAGGGCCGACTAGTCCAGTTCTTC. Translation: CAWSYGQGRLVQFF. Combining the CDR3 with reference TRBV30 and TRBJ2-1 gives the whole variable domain SQTIHQWPATLVQPVGSPLSLECTVEGTSNPNLYWYRQAAGRGLQLLFYSVGIGQISSEVPQNLSASRPQDRQFILSSKKLLLSDSGFYLCAWSYGQGRLVQFFGPGTRLTVL.

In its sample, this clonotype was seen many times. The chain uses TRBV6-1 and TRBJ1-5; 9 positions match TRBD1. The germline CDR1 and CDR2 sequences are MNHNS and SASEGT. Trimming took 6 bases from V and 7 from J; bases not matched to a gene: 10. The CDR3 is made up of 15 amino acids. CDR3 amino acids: CASRPGQGGWQPQHF. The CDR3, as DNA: TGTGCCAGCAGACCGGGACAGGGAGGCTGGCAGCCCCAGCATTTT.

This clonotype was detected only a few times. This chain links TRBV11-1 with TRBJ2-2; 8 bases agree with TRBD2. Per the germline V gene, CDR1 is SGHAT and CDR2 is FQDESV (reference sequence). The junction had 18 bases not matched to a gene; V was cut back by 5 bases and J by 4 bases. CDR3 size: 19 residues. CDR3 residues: CASSPARKASGLGTGELFF. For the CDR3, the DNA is TGTGCCAGCAGCCCTGCCCGAAAGGCTAGCGGGTTGGGCACCGGGGAGCTGTTTTTT.

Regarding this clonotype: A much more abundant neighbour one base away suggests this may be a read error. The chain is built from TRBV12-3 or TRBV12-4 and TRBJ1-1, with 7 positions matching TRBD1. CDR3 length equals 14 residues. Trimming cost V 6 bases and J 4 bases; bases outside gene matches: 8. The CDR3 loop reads CASSRGEELTEAFF. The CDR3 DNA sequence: TGTGCCAGCAGCAGGGGGGAAGAACTCACTGAAGCTTTCTTT.

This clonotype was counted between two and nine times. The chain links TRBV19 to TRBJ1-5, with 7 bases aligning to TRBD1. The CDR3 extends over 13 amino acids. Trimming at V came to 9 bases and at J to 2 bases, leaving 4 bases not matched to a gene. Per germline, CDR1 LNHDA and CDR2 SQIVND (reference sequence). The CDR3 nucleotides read TGTGCCAGCAGAGGGGGCGGCAATCAGCCCCAGCATTTT. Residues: CASRGGGNQPQHF.

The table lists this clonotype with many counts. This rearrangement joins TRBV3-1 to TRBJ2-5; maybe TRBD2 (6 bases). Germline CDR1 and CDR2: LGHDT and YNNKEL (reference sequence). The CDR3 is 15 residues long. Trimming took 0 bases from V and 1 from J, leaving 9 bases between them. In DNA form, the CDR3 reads TGTGCCAGCAGCCAAGATGGGAGGATCCAAGAGACCCAGTACTTC. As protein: CASSQDGRIQETQYF.

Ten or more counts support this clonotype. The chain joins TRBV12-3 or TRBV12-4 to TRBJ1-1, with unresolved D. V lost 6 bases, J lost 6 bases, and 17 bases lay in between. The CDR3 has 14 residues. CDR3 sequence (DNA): TGTGCCAGCAGCTATTGGGGTGGGAGCGCTGAAGCTTTCTTT. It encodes CASSYWGGSAEAFF.

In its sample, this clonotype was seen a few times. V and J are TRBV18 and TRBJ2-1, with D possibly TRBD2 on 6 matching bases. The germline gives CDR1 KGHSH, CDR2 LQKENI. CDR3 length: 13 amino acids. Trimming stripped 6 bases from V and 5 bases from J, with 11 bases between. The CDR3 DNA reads TGTGCCAGCTCCGGGGGAGTCCACAATGAGCAGTTCTTC. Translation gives CASSGGVHNEQFF.

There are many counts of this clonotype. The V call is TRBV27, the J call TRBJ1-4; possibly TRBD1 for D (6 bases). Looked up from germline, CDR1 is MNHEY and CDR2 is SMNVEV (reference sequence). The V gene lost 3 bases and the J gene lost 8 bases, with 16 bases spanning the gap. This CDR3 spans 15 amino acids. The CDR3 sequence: CASSFPTGGVEKLFF. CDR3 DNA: TGTGCCAGCAGTTTCCCGACAGGCGGCGTCGAAAAACTGTTTTTT. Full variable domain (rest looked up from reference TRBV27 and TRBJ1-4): EAQVTQNPRYLITVTGKKLTVTCSQNMNHEYMSWYRQDPGLGLRQIYYSMNVEVTDKGDVPEGYKVSRKEKRNFPLILESPSPNQTSLYFCASSFPTGGVEKLFFGSGTQLSVL.

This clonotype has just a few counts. Here the CDR3 DNA reads TGCAGTGCTAGAAGTGCGGAGACTAGCAATGAGCAGTTCTTC. Its protein is CSARSAETSNEQFF. This chain connects TRBV20-1 to TRBJ2-1; D possibly corresponds to TRBD2 (6 bases). The CDR3 totals 14 residues. Germline CDR1 DFQATT, CDR2 SNEGSKA (reference sequence). V dropped 2 bases and J dropped 6 bases, with 14 bases sitting between them.

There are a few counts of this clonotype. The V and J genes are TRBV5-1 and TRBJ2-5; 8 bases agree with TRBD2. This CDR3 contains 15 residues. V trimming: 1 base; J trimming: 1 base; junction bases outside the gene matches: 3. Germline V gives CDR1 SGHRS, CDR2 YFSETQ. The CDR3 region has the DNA TGCGCCAGCAGCTTGCGCGGGGGGTTCCAAGAGACCCAGTACTTC. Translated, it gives CASSLRGGFQETQYF.

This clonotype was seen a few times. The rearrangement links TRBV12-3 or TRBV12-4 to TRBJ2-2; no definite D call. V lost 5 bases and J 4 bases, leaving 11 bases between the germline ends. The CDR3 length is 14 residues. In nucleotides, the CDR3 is TGTGCCAGCAGTCCCATAAAGCGCACCGGGGAGCTGTTTTTT. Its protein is CASSPIKRTGELFF.

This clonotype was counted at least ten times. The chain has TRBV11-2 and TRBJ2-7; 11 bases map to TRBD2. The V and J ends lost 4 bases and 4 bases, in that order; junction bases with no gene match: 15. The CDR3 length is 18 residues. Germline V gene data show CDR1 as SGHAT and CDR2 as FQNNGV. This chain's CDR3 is CASSSHRLAGRRAYEQYF. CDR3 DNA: TGTGCCAGCAGCTCCCACCGACTAGCGGGAAGGAGAGCTTACGAGCAGTACTTC.

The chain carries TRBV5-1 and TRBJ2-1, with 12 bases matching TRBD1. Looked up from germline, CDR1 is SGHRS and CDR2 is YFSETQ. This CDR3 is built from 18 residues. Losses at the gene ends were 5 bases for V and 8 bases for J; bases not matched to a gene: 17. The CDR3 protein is CASSKGQGALAGDDEQFF. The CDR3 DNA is TGCGCCAGCAGTAAGGGACAGGGGGCCCTAGCGGGAGACGATGAGCAGTTCTTC.

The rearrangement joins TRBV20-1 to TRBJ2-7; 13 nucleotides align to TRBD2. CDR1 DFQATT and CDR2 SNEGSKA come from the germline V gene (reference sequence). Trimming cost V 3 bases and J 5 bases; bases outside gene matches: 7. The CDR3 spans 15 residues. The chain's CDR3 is CSASPLAGGRHEQYF. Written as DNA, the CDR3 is TGCAGTGCTAGCCCACTAGCGGGAGGGCGCCACGAGCAGTACTTC.

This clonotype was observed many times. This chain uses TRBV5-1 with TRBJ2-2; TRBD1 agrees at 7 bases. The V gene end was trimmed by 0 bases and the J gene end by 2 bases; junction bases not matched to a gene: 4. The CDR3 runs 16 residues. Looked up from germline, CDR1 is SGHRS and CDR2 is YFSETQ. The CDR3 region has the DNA TGCGCCAGCAGCTTGGAACACAGGGGCAACACCGGGGAGCTGTTTTTT. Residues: CASSLEHRGNTGELFF.

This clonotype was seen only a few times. Written as DNA, the CDR3 is TGTGCCAGCAGTCCCTCCAGGGGGACTGGCAATCAGCCCCAGCATTTT. Encoded protein: CASSPSRGTGNQPQHF. The chain recombines TRBV7-9 with TRBJ1-5, with TRBD1 matching 7 bases. The CDR3 consists of 16 residues. Germline assignment: CDR1 SEHNR and CDR2 FQNEAQ (reference sequence). With 6 bases clipped from V and 2 bases from J, the junction kept 10 bases outside the gene matches.

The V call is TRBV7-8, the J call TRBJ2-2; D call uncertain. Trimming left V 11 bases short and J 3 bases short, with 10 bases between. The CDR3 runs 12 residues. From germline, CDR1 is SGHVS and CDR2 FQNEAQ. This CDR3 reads CAGFTDTGELFF. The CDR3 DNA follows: TGTGCCGGATTCACTGACACCGGGGAGCTGTTTTTT.

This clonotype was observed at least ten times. The CDR3 region has the DNA TGTGCCATCAGTGAGTCGATGAGCGGCCCAACCGGCTATGAGCAGTTCTTC. The encoded protein is CAISESMSGPTGYEQFF. The chain combines TRBV10-3 with TRBJ2-1; maybe TRBD2 (5 bases). CDR1 and CDR2 (germline): ENHRY, SYGVKD. The germline V and J ends were trimmed by 0 bases and 8 bases, with 20 bases remaining between them. The CDR3 consists of 17 residues.

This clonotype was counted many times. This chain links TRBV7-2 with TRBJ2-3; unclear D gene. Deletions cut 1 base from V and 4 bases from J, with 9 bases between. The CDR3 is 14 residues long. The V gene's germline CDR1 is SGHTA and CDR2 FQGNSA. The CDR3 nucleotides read TGTGCCAGCAGCTTAGAGGGTGCGGCAGATACGCAGTATTTT. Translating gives CASSLEGAADTQYF. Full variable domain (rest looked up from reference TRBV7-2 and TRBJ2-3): GAGVSQSPSNKVTEKGKDVELRCDPISGHTALYWYRQSLGQGLEFLIYFQGNSAPDKSGLPSDRFSAERTGGSVSTLTIQRTQQEDSAVYLCASSLEGAADTQYFGPGTRLTVL.

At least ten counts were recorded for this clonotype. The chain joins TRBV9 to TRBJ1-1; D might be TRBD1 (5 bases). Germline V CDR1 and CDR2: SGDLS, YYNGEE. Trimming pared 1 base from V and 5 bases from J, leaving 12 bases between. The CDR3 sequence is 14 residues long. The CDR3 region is CASSVLGRGTEAFF. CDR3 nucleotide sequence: TGTGCCAGCAGCGTACTAGGGAGGGGAACTGAAGCTTTCTTT.